The 27 T cell receptor beta chains listed next were all sequenced from one sample in a study of CD8 T cells in Susac syndrome. After extraction with the RNeasy kit, about 0.5 to 1 ug of the RNA was reverse transcribed using random hexamers. TCRdb redid the calling of the immunoSEQ multiplex PCR reads with MiXCR, one entry per CDR3 protein. Of more than 95,000 distinct CDR3 sequences in the sample, around 94% were seen once. Specimen: CD4+ T cells from PBMCs. The receptors here all came from a human donor in good health.

V usage is TRBV29-1 and J usage is TRBJ2-2; the match to TRBD2 covers 8 bases. Germline-derived CDR1 and CDR2 are SQVTM and ANQGSEA. The CDR3 is 14 amino acids. The junction had 11 bases not matched to a gene; V was cut back by 6 bases and J by 8 bases. The CDR3 is CSVLRTSLSGELFF. CDR3 sequence (DNA): TGCAGCGTCCTCCGGACTAGCTTATCAGGGGAGCTGTTTTTT.

The chain is built from TRBV7-2 and TRBJ1-1; D not certain. V dropped 3 bases and J dropped 5 bases, with 7 bases sitting between them. In germline, CDR1 is SGHTA, CDR2 FQGNSA. The CDR3 contains 12 residues. This CDR3 reads CASSFGHTEAFF. The CDR3 DNA reads TGTGCCAGCAGCTTCGGGCATACTGAAGCTTTCTTT. Looking up the rest from reference TRBV7-2 and TRBJ1-1 gives the full variable domain: GAGVSQSPSNKVTEKGKDVELRCDPISGHTALYWYRQSLGQGLEFLIYFQGNSAPDKSGLPSDRFSAERTGGSVSTLTIQRTQQEDSAVYLCASSFGHTEAFFGQGTRLTVV.

The J gene is TRBJ1-2, the V gene TRBV28; D is unclear. CDR3 size: 12 residues. The V and J ends lost 5 bases and 2 bases respectively, with 6 bases between them. Germline V CDR1 and CDR2: MDHEN, SYDVKM. CDR3 nucleotides: TGTGCCAGCAGTACCCTCAACTATGGCTACACCTTC. Its protein product is CASSTLNYGYTF.

Concerning this clonotype itself: At one end the junction does not follow the germline gene, possibly because of a read error. J is TRBJ1-1 and V is TRBV6-2 or TRBV6-3; D gene uncertain. The CDR3 contains 13 residues. Germline CDR1 reads MNHEY; CDR2 reads SVGEGT. The CDR3 DNA is TGTGCCAGCAGTTACGTTGGGAGTACTGAAGCCTTCTTT. Its protein is CASSYVGSTEAFF.

The chain has TRBV10-2 and TRBJ1-1; D gene uncertain. In germline, CDR1 is WSHSY, CDR2 SAAADI. The CDR3 totals 12 residues. V was trimmed by 6 bases and J by 5 bases, leaving 10 bases between them. The CDR3 loop is CASSDLGTEAFF. The CDR3 DNA is TGCGCCAGCAGCGATCTCGGGACTGAAGCTTTCTTT.

The table lists this clonotype with a count of one. J is TRBJ1-5 and V is TRBV6-5; perhaps TRBD1 as D (5 bases). Trimming removed 0 bases from V and 6 bases from J, with 9 bases in between. This CDR3 has 14 amino acids. The germline gives CDR1 MNHEY, CDR2 SVGAGI. CDR3 in amino acids: CASSYSRVGQPQHF. The CDR3 DNA reads as TGTGCCAGCAGTTACTCCAGGGTAGGTCAGCCCCAGCATTTT.

The V gene is TRBV19, the J gene TRBJ2-5; TRBD2 matches 9 bases. Germline trimming cut 5 bases from V and 2 bases from J; bases unmatched to any gene: 6. Germline V gene lookup returns CDR1 LNHDA and CDR2 SQIVND (reference sequence). The CDR3 runs 15 residues. The CDR3 sequence is CASSPRLAAQETQYF. As DNA, the CDR3 is TGTGCCAGTAGTCCTCGACTAGCGGCTCAAGAGACCCAGTACTTC.

The chain couples TRBV2 to TRBJ2-5; D may match TRBD1 or TRBD2 (7 bases each). The germline V gene has CDR1 SNHLY and CDR2 FYNNEI. Trimming took 4 bases from V and 2 from J, leaving 14 bases between them. The CDR3 runs to 15 residues. Here the CDR3 reads CASSGQGGLQETQYF. Here the CDR3 DNA reads TGTGCCAGCAGTGGACAGGGAGGGCTACAAGAGACCCAGTACTTC. Based on the CDR3 plus reference TRBV2 and TRBJ2-5, the full variable domain is EPEVTQTPSHQVTQMGQEVILRCVPISNHLYFYWYRQILGQKVEFLVSFYNNEISEKSEIFDDQFSVERPDGSNFTLKIRSTKLEDSAMYFCASSGQGGLQETQYFGPGTRLLVL.

This chain links TRBV7-6 with TRBJ2-5, with D maybe TRBD1 (7 bases). Germline values: CDR1 SGHVS, CDR2 FNYEAQ. The CDR3 contains 16 residues. V dropped 1 base and J dropped 6 bases, with 18 bases sitting between them. CDR3 amino acids: CASSLVGQARGKTQYF. Written as DNA, the CDR3 is TGTGCCAGCAGCTTAGTAGGACAGGCCCGGGGGAAGACCCAGTACTTC.

This chain joins TRBV18 and TRBJ2-5; D not resolved. With 2 bases removed from V and 5 bases from J, the gap between germline ends came to 9 bases. The CDR3 has 13 residues. Per the germline V gene, CDR1 is KGHSH and CDR2 is LQKENI. This CDR3 is CASSPMGSETQYF. The CDR3 nucleotides read TGTGCCAGCTCACCAATGGGTTCGGAGACCCAGTACTTC. The entire variable domain, with the rest obtained from reference TRBV18 and TRBJ2-5, is as follows: NAGVMQNPRHLVRRRGQEARLRCSPMKGHSHVYWYRQLPEEGLKFMVYLQKENIIDESGMPKERFSAEFPKEGPSILRIQQVVRGDSAAYFCASSPMGSETQYFGPGTRLLVL.

The V and J genes are TRBV18 and TRBJ1-4; no clear D gene. The CDR3 extends over 13 amino acids. The V gene lost 3 bases and the J gene lost 3 bases, with 5 bases spanning the gap. CDR1 and CDR2 from the germline V gene are KGHSH and LQKENI. CDR3 sequence (DNA): TGTGCCAGCTCACCCGGGGCTAATGAAAAACTGTTTTTT. Amino acids: CASSPGANEKLFF.

This rearrangement joins TRBV5-4 to TRBJ1-1; TRBD1 might be the D (5 bases). This CDR3 region has 14 residues. Per the germline V gene, CDR1 is SGHNT and CDR2 is YYREEE (reference sequence). V was cut by 4 bases and J by 5 bases, with 15 bases left in between. CDR3 in amino acids: CASSPRQGPTEAFF. The CDR3 nucleotides are TGTGCCAGCAGCCCGCGCCAGGGTCCGACTGAAGCTTTCTTT.

This chain connects TRBV5-6 to TRBJ2-7; possible D gene TRBD2, 6 bases. Germline CDR1 reads SGHDT; CDR2 reads YYEEEE. The CDR3 extends over 14 amino acids. V gave up 2 bases and J gave up 0 bases, with 9 bases separating them. The CDR3 coding sequence is TGTGCCAGCAGCTTATCGGGACTCTCCTACGAGCAGTACTTC. Its translation is CASSLSGLSYEQYF.

The chain combines TRBV10-3 with TRBJ1-1, with D hard to call. The CDR3 loop spans 13 amino acids. V lost 5 bases to trimming and J lost 4 bases, with 11 bases between them. From germline, CDR1 is ENHRY and CDR2 SYGVKD. The CDR3 DNA is TGTGCCATCAGTCTTACTTCCGGCACTGAAGCTTTCTTT. Translating it yields CAISLTSGTEAFF.

The J gene is TRBJ2-1, the V gene TRBV14; no definite D call. V dropped 4 bases and J dropped 3 bases, with 10 bases sitting between them. Per germline, CDR1 SGHDN and CDR2 FVKESK. This CDR3 has 14 residues. The CDR3 DNA follows: TGTGCCAGCAGCCCCGTATTGGACTACAATGAGCAGTTCTTC. Translated, it gives CASSPVLDYNEQFF.

The rearrangement uses TRBV15 and TRBJ1-5, with no clear D. The CDR3 has 14 amino acids. The germline V gene encodes CDR1 LNHNV and CDR2 YYDKDF (reference sequence). Trimming cost V 0 bases and J 1 base, with 4 bases left between them. The CDR3: CATSRDPSNQPQHF. In DNA form, the CDR3 reads TGTGCCACCAGCAGAGATCCGAGCAATCAGCCCCAGCATTTT.

The chain links TRBV30 to TRBJ1-2; tentative D call: TRBD1 (6 bases). Germline V gene sequence: CDR1 GTSNPN, CDR2 SVGIG (reference sequence). With 5 bases removed from V and 0 bases from J, the gap between germline ends came to 10 bases. The CDR3 spans 13 residues. CDR3 nucleotide sequence: TGTGCCTGGGGCAGGGACACTAACTATGGCTACACCTTC. Translation gives CAWGRDTNYGYTF.

About this clonotype itself: A junction end diverges from the germline sequence, so it may reflect a read error. This chain links TRBV7-2 with TRBJ1-2; 7 bases are a match to TRBD1. The CDR3 is 15 residues long. Germline assignment: CDR1 SGHTA and CDR2 FQGNSA. CDR3 amino acids: CASRLDRAENYGYTF. DNA of the CDR3: TGTGCCAGCAGATTAGACAGGGCGGAAAACTATGGCTACACCTTC.

The chain uses TRBV3-1 and TRBJ1-5; tentatively, D is TRBD1 (5 bases). With 5 bases removed from V and 7 bases from J, the gap between germline ends came to 15 bases. This CDR3 has 14 residues. CDR1 and CDR2 from the germline V gene are LGHDT and YNNKEL (reference sequence). The CDR3 DNA sequence: TGTGCCAGCAGCTTGGACACAGCAGGACAGCCCCAGCATTTT. Protein sequence: CASSLDTAGQPQHF.

This chain connects TRBV7-2 to TRBJ2-1, with D uncertain. V was pared by 5 bases and J by 4 bases, with 9 bases between. The CDR3 extends over 13 amino acids. Germline V gene lookup returns CDR1 SGHTA and CDR2 FQGNSA. CDR3 coding DNA: TGTGCCAGCAGCCCGAGACTTTACAATGAGCAGTTCTTC. This codes for CASSPRLYNEQFF.

The rearrangement uses TRBV20-1 and TRBJ1-5; D is unclear. In germline, CDR1 is DFQATT, CDR2 SNEGSKA (reference sequence). This CDR3 has 14 amino acids. Trimming took 0 bases from V and 5 from J, leaving 11 bases between them. CDR3 sequence: CSAREGGTHQPQHF. CDR3 DNA sequence: TGCAGTGCTAGAGAAGGAGGCACTCATCAGCCCCAGCATTTT.

The chain is built from TRBV3-1 and TRBJ1-2, with 7 bases fitting TRBD1. J lost 4 bases, V lost 10 bases, and 3 bases had no gene match. Germline CDR1 is LGHDT and CDR2 is YNNKEL (reference sequence). The CDR3 consists of 11 residues. CDR3 region: CATNRGYGYTF. The CDR3 DNA sequence: TGTGCCACTAACAGGGGCTATGGCTACACCTTC.

The chain uses TRBV2 and TRBJ1-2; 8 bases map to TRBD1. The trim removed 4 bases at V and 8 bases at J, leaving 6 bases unmatched. This CDR3 is built from 13 residues. Germline loops: CDR1 SNHLY, CDR2 FYNNEI. CDR3 nucleotides: TGTGCCAGCAGTGGCGAACAGGGGGTCGGCTACACCTTC. It specifies CASSGEQGVGYTF.

The chain has TRBV5-1 and TRBJ2-3, with TRBD1 matching 8 bases. The V gene's germline CDR1 is SGHRS and CDR2 YFSETQ. CDR3 length: 16 residues. Trimming took 0 bases from V and 0 from J; bases not matched to a gene: 3. In DNA, the CDR3 is TGCGCCAGCAGCTTGGACAGGGGGTTTAGCACAGATACGCAGTATTTT. It specifies CASSLDRGFSTDTQYF.

The rearrangement uses TRBV18 and TRBJ2-7, with TRBD2 identical over 7 bases. Germline loops: CDR1 KGHSH, CDR2 LQKENI. The CDR3 runs 13 residues. V trimming: 6 bases; J trimming: 3 bases; junction bases outside the gene matches: 5. The CDR3 bases are TGTGCCAGCTCGGCGGGACTATTCTACGAGCAGTACTTC. It encodes CASSAGLFYEQYF.

The J gene is TRBJ1-2, the V gene TRBV12-3 or TRBV12-4, with TRBD1 as a possible D gene (6 bases). The CDR3 is 17 residues long. V lost 2 bases, J lost 0 bases, and 16 bases lay in between. CDR3 sequence: CASSLFPGRTANYGYTF. The CDR3 DNA follows: TGTGCCAGCAGTTTATTCCCCGGACGGACAGCTAACTATGGCTACACCTTC.

In DNA, the CDR3 is TGTGCCAGCAGCTTAGTCGGGACTAGCGCCACAGATACGCAGTATTTT. Amino acids: CASSLVGTSATDTQYF. V and J are TRBV7-2 and TRBJ2-3; 10 positions agree with TRBD2. The V segment lost 1 base and the J segment 2 bases; nucleotides outside the gene matches: 3. Looked up from germline, CDR1 is SGHTA and CDR2 is FQGNSA. The length of the CDR3 is 16 residues.